These 28 T cell receptor beta chains came from one sample sequenced in a study of long-term antiretroviral therapy in people with HIV. Survey-level immunoSEQ v3.0 assays were run. Assay used: immunoSEQ multiplex PCR; TCRdb lists only in-frame clones, some missing. The profile covers roughly 50,000 clones, with 84% appearing a single time and around 3.2% taken by the ten largest. The source material was unsorted PBMCs, sampled 0.8 years after starting antiretroviral therapy. These receptor sequences come from a woman between 18 and 29 years old with HIV.

This clone was recorded only once. The CDR3 protein is CASSQASGRDTYEQYF. Here the CDR3 DNA reads TGTGCCAGCAGCCAAGCCAGTGGCAGAGATACCTACGAGCAGTACTTC. V and J are TRBV4-2 and TRBJ2-7; D remains unclear. The germline V gene encodes CDR1 LGHNA and CDR2 YNFKEQ. This CDR3 contains 16 residues. Trimming cost V 1 base and J 2 bases, with 15 bases left between them.

The chain's CDR3 is CASSFRDFYNEQFF. CDR3 DNA: TGTGCCAGCAGTTTCCGGGACTTCTACAATGAGCAGTTCTTC. This sequence joins TRBV27 and TRBJ2-1, with D possibly matching TRBD2 (6 bases). Germline-derived CDR1 and CDR2 are MNHEY and SMNVEV (reference sequence). CDR3 length: 14 residues. Trimming shortened V by 3 bases and J by 3 bases, and 9 bases separated the two germline ends.

The chain carries TRBV28 and TRBJ1-2, with D possibly matching TRBD1 (6 bases). V gave up 6 bases and J gave up 6 bases, with 14 bases separating them. Germline CDR1 and CDR2: MDHEN and SYDVKM. The CDR3 is 13 residues long. CDR3: CASRLQGGNGYTF. CDR3 coding DNA: TGTGCCAGCAGATTACAGGGAGGGAATGGCTACACCTTC.

This clone appeared a few times. V and J are TRBV5-1 and TRBJ1-1; D is uncertain. The germline V gene encodes CDR1 SGHRS and CDR2 YFSETQ. Trimming shortened V by 0 bases and J by 3 bases, and 12 bases separated the two germline ends. CDR3 length: 15 residues. CDR3 in amino acids: CASSLERVGYTEAFF. As DNA, the CDR3 is TGCGCCAGCAGCTTGGAGCGAGTGGGGTACACTGAAGCTTTCTTT.

V usage is TRBV5-1 and J usage is TRBJ1-2; 8 bases fit TRBD1. Trimming at V came to 4 bases and at J to 4 bases, leaving 6 bases not matched to a gene. The CDR3 covers 14 residues. Germline V CDR1 and CDR2: SGHRS, YFSETQ. The CDR3 loop is CASSPGDRTYGYTF. The CDR3 DNA is TGCGCCAGCAGCCCTGGGGACAGGACCTATGGCTACACCTTC.

The rearrangement links TRBV6-5 to TRBJ2-2; 7 bases align to TRBD1. The CDR3 runs to 15 residues. Germline V gene lookup returns CDR1 MNHEY and CDR2 SVGAGI. Trimming took 6 bases from V and 1 from J; bases not matched to a gene: 5. CDR3 residues: CASRMGQRNTGELFF. The CDR3 region has the DNA TGTGCCAGCAGAATGGGACAGAGGAACACCGGGGAGCTGTTTTTT.

The chain carries TRBV11-2 and TRBJ2-5; tentatively, D is TRBD2 (6 bases). The CDR3 covers 15 residues. V was trimmed by 3 bases and J by 3 bases, leaving 14 bases between them. The germline CDR1 and CDR2 sequences are SGHAT and FQNNGV. CDR3 protein: CASSFSGGEEETQYF. As DNA, the CDR3 is TGTGCCAGCAGCTTCTCTGGAGGGGAAGAAGAGACCCAGTACTTC.

The chain recombines TRBV27 with TRBJ2-5, with D unclear. The ends were cut back, 5 bases at V and 4 bases at J, with 14 bases in the middle. From germline, CDR1 is MNHEY and CDR2 SMNVEV (reference sequence). The CDR3 sequence is 14 residues long. For the CDR3, the DNA is TGTGCCAGCAGTCTCACAGTACCCGTAGAGACCCAGTACTTC. Amino acids: CASSLTVPVETQYF.

In the case of this clone: The junction shows a germline mismatch at one end, possibly a read error. This rearrangement joins TRBV28 to TRBJ1-5; 7 nucleotides line up with TRBD1. The CDR3 loop spans 14 amino acids. The germline V gene has CDR1 MDHEN and CDR2 SYDVKM. Written as DNA, the CDR3 is TGTGCCAGCATTTTAAAGGGGGCCCTTCAGCCCCAGCATTTT. Amino acids: CASILKGALQPQHF.

The rearrangement uses TRBV7-2 and TRBJ2-7; 15 nucleotides align to TRBD2. J gave up 0 bases and V 5 bases, and 8 bases lay outside the gene matches. Per germline, CDR1 SGHTA and CDR2 FQGNSA. This CDR3 has 18 residues. This chain's CDR3 is CASSLGTSGGFSSYEQYF. The DNA for the CDR3 is TGTGCCAGCAGCCTCGGGACTAGCGGGGGGTTCAGCTCCTACGAGCAGTACTTC.

The chain links TRBV19 to TRBJ2-5; 8 bases are shared with TRBD2. Germline values: CDR1 LNHDA, CDR2 SQIVND (reference sequence). The junction had 7 bases not matched to a gene; V was cut back by 6 bases and J by 4 bases. This CDR3 contains 14 residues. The CDR3 protein is CASRTLSGGETQYF. The CDR3 bases are TGTGCCAGTAGGACTTTGAGCGGGGGAGAGACCCAGTACTTC.

This clone occurred a few times. The CDR3 bases are TGCAGTGCTATCCCTTACAATGAGCAGTTCTTC. Residues: CSAIPYNEQFF. The genes are TRBV20-1 and TRBJ2-1, with D unclear. Germline V gene lookup returns CDR1 DFQATT and CDR2 SNEGSKA (reference sequence). The CDR3 has 11 residues. The V end was cut by 4 bases, the J end by 4 bases, with 5 bases between.

The chain joins TRBV6-5 to TRBJ1-2, with D maybe TRBD1 (6 bases). CDR3 length: 14 residues. Germline V gives CDR1 MNHEY, CDR2 SVGAGI. Trimming cost V 8 bases and J 5 bases, with 18 bases left between them. For the CDR3, the DNA is TGTGCCAGCGGGGGTACAGGGACGGGGTATGGCTACACCTTC. Translating it yields CASGGTGTGYGYTF.

The gene calls are TRBV7-2 and TRBJ1-1; no firm D call. Germline V gene lookup returns CDR1 SGHTA and CDR2 FQGNSA. The CDR3 has 11 amino acids. Trimming removed 2 bases from V and 4 bases from J, with 2 bases in between. The CDR3 DNA follows: TGTGCCAGCAGCTTATCCACTGAAGCTTTCTTT. Translated, it gives CASSLSTEAFF.

This chain uses TRBV6-5 with TRBJ2-7; D might be TRBD1 (6 bases). This CDR3 comprises 13 residues. V was shortened by 2 bases and J by 2 bases, with 7 bases between the two germline ends. Germline CDR1 and CDR2: MNHEY and SVGAGI. This chain's CDR3 is CASSYDRTYEQYF. The CDR3 region has the DNA TGTGCCAGCAGTTACGACAGGACCTACGAGCAGTACTTC.

This chain joins TRBV7-2 and TRBJ1-1; D unclear. This CDR3 spans 14 amino acids. The V and J ends lost 5 bases and 4 bases respectively, with 14 bases between them. Germline loops: CDR1 SGHTA, CDR2 FQGNSA. The CDR3 here is CASSTRLGGTEAFF. The CDR3 DNA sequence: TGTGCCAGCAGCACGCGATTGGGCGGCACTGAAGCTTTCTTT.

V and J are TRBV19 and TRBJ1-1; 8 positions agree with TRBD1. The CDR3 runs to 15 residues. CDR1 and CDR2 (germline): LNHDA, SQIVND (reference sequence). With 5 bases clipped from V and 4 bases from J, the junction kept 9 bases outside the gene matches. CDR3 residues: CASSVRGQAGTEAFF. DNA of the CDR3: TGTGCCAGTAGTGTCAGGGGGCAGGCGGGCACTGAAGCTTTCTTT.

The chain employs TRBV4-2 and TRBJ2-4; D might be TRBD1 (6 bases). The CDR3 is 18 residues long. Germline V gene data show CDR1 as LGHNA and CDR2 as YNFKEQ. V gave up 0 bases and J gave up 0 bases, with 15 bases separating them. The CDR3 DNA sequence: TGTGCCAGCAGCCAAGATTCGACAGGCATTGGAGCCAAAAACATTCAGTACTTC. It is translated as CASSQDSTGIGAKNIQYF.

The gene calls are TRBV4-3 and TRBJ2-5; tentative D call: TRBD1 (5 bases). Trimming pared 1 base from V and 2 bases from J, leaving 8 bases between. The CDR3 is 14 residues long. Germline lookup yields CDR1 LGHNA and CDR2 YSLEER. CDR3 region: CASSQVAGQETQYF. CDR3 DNA: TGCGCCAGCAGCCAAGTCGCAGGGCAAGAGACCCAGTACTTC.

The J gene is TRBJ2-4, the V gene TRBV7-9; 15 positions agree with TRBD2. The CDR3 runs to 16 residues. Germline loops: CDR1 SEHNR, CDR2 FQNEAQ (reference sequence). Trimming took 6 bases from V and 10 from J; bases not matched to a gene: 10. The CDR3 sequence is CASSPNGLAGGEIQYF. The CDR3 DNA follows: TGTGCCAGCAGTCCAAATGGACTAGCGGGAGGGGAGATTCAGTACTTC.

This clone has a single count. The genes are TRBV7-9 and TRBJ2-1; D is possibly TRBD2 (6 bases). The germline V gene has CDR1 SEHNR and CDR2 FQNEAQ (reference sequence). V shed 3 bases and J shed 2 bases, with 11 bases lying between them. CDR3 length: 15 residues. The CDR3 region has the DNA TGTGCCAGCAGCTTGAAGCGGGCACCCTACAATGAGCAGTTCTTC. Translation: CASSLKRAPYNEQFF.

This clone has a handful of counts. The chain joins TRBV19 to TRBJ1-2, with TRBD1 identical over 7 bases. The CDR3 is 14 residues long. The germline CDR1 and CDR2 sequences are LNHDA and SQIVND (reference sequence). The V gene end was trimmed by 5 bases and the J gene end by 6 bases; junction bases not matched to a gene: 9. This chain's CDR3 is CASSSRGHFDGYTF. CDR3 nucleotides: TGTGCCAGTAGTTCAAGGGGGCATTTTGATGGCTACACCTTC.

The J gene is TRBJ2-1, the V gene TRBV6-4; possibly TRBD1 for D (5 bases). Trimming pared 1 base from V and 1 base from J, leaving 11 bases between. Germline CDR1 and CDR2: MRHNA and SNTAGT. The CDR3 sequence is 16 residues long. CDR3 sequence: CASSDWQGPSYNEQFF. The CDR3 bases are TGTGCCAGCAGTGACTGGCAGGGCCCTTCCTACAATGAGCAGTTCTTC.

The genes are TRBV28 and TRBJ2-3, with 7 bases identical to TRBD2. Germline V gives CDR1 MDHEN, CDR2 SYDVKM. The CDR3 contains 15 residues. Unmatched junction bases numbered 3, after V lost 2 bases and J lost 1 base. The CDR3 loop reads CASSLIAGGTDTQYF. The DNA of the CDR3 is TGTGCCAGCAGTTTAATCGCGGGAGGCACAGATACGCAGTATTTT.

This sequence joins TRBV9 and TRBJ1-1, with D perhaps matching TRBD1 (5 bases). Per germline, CDR1 SGDLS and CDR2 YYNGEE. V lost 0 bases and J 4 bases, leaving 10 bases between the germline ends. This CDR3 spans 14 amino acids. The CDR3: CASSVGWGITEAFF. CDR3 bases: TGTGCCAGCAGCGTAGGGTGGGGGATCACTGAAGCTTTCTTT.

In DNA, the CDR3 is TGTGCAAGTCGTCCCAGGACTAGCGGGGTAGACAATGAGCAGTTCTTC. As protein: CASRPRTSGVDNEQFF. The chain recombines TRBV12-2 with TRBJ2-1; TRBD2 is taken as the D call from the table, unchecked against the DNA. TRBV12-2 is recorded as a pseudogene. CDR3 length: 16 amino acids.

The chain carries TRBV5-1 and TRBJ2-7; TRBD1 aligns across 10 bases. V lost 3 bases and J lost 4; bases outside the gene matches: 7. Germline CDR1 reads SGHRS; CDR2 reads YFSETQ. The CDR3 is 15 residues long. This CDR3 is CASSSRGTGVYEQYF. In DNA, the CDR3 is TGCGCCAGCAGCTCACGTGGGACAGGGGTGTACGAGCAGTACTTC.

The gene calls are TRBV5-1 and TRBJ2-1, with 13 bases matching TRBD2. V lost 2 bases and J lost 4; bases outside the gene matches: 3. Germline V gene data show CDR1 as SGHRS and CDR2 as YFSETQ. This CDR3 comprises 16 residues. The CDR3 here is CASSFTSGGGYNEQFF. CDR3 bases: TGCGCCAGCAGCTTTACTAGCGGGGGGGGATACAATGAGCAGTTCTTC.